This TCR beta chain was identified during a study of cytomegalovirus exposure and HLA in healthy donors. Regarding the study as a whole: Earlier analysis yielded a pattern in which most TCR beta V segments were productive about 87% or about 30% of the time.

This clone was counted a few times. What it recognizes is unknown. In the PCR, 60 Vbeta and 13 Jbeta primers were used. The assay was immunoSEQ multiplex PCR, and TCRdb's table has in-frame clones only and misses some. The table lists approximately 170,000 clones, around 85% of them singletons. The sequencing sample was made of PBMCs. This sequence originates from a human donor in good health.

The CDR3 spells CASRGRRGSNTGELFF. The CDR3 DNA reads as TGTGCCAGTAGGGGGAGGAGGGGATCGAACACCGGGGAGCTGTTTTTT. The V and J genes are TRBV19 and TRBJ2-2, with D maybe TRBD2 (6 bases). V was pared by 6 bases and J by 0 bases, with 14 bases between. This CDR3 contains 16 residues. Germline assignment: CDR1 LNHDA and CDR2 SQIVND (reference sequence). The complete variable domain, with remaining parts taken from reference TRBV19 and TRBJ2-2, reads DGGITQSPKYLFRKEGQNVTLSCEQNLNHDAMYWYRQDPGQGLRLIYYSQIVNDFQKGDIAEGYSVSREKKESFPLTVTSAQKNPTAFYLCASRGRRGSNTGELFFGEGSRLTVL.